The following is a T cell receptor beta chain sequence with its context. Its cognate antigen is unknown. This record belongs to a study of T cells after yellow fever vaccination. Study-level points and caveats: Clones that expanded after primary vaccination mostly reappeared after the booster (less than 98% CD4, about 89% CD8).

The CDR3 has 14 residues. Trimming cost V 3 bases and J 7 bases; bases outside gene matches: 7. Germline CDR1 and CDR2: SGHRS and YFSETQ. TCRdb reprocessed the 5' RACE reads via MiXCR and lists one record per CDR3 protein. Found here are a few hundred thousand distinct CDR3 sequences, 6.2% of them singletons; the top ten hold about 15%. Sequencing used PBMCs, obtained 5 days after the yellow fever booster vaccination. The origin of this receptor is a man under 40 who received the YFV17D yellow fever vaccine. This rearrangement joins TRBV5-1 to TRBJ1-2; TRBD1 matches 9 bases. The CDR3 region has the DNA TGCGCCAGCAGCTCTTACAGGGGGCCGGTTGGCTACACCTTC. The encoded protein is CASSSYRGPVGYTF.